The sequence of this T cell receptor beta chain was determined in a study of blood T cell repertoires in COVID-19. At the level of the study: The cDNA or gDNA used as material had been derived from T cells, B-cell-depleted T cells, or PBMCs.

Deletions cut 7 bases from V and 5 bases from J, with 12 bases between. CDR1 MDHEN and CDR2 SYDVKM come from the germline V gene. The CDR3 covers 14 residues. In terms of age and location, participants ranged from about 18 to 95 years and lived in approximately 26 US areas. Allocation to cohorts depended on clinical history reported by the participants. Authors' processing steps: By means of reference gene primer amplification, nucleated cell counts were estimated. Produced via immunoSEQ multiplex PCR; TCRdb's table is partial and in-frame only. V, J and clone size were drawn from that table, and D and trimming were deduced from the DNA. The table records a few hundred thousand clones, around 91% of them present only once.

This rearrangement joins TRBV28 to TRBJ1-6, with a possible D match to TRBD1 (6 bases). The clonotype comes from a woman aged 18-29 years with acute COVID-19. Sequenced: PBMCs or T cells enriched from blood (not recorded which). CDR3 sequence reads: CASIRGIDNSPLHF. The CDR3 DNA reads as TGTGCCAGCATCAGGGGTATCGATAATTCACCCCTCCACTTT.